These 30 T cell receptor beta chains originate from one sample sequenced in a study of Ad26.COV2.S vaccination and SARS-CoV-2 variants. Sample treatment: about 20 received Ad26.COV2.S at low or high dose, single or two shots; a few received placebo; per-sample allocation not given. It was on day 63 after the first vaccine or placebo injection that samples were taken. Using immunoSEQ multiplex PCR, the repertoire was profiled, and TCRdb retains in-frame clones only, with some absent. The table records under 550,000 clones, around nine tenths of them present only once. Sample: peripheral blood, taken in a trial of Ad26.COV2.S vaccine versus placebo. These receptors were collected from a person aged 18-65 years who received the Ad26.COV2.S COVID-19 vaccine or a placebo.

This chain joins TRBV18 and TRBJ1-6; 7 nucleotides agree with TRBD1. Germline V gives CDR1 KGHSH, CDR2 LQKENI. CDR3 length: 12 residues. The trim removed 6 bases at V and 10 bases at J, leaving 3 bases unmatched. CDR3 nucleotides: TGTGCCAGCTCCAGGGGGGACTCACCCCTCCACTTT. Its protein product is CASSRGDSPLHF.

V usage is TRBV19 and J usage is TRBJ2-7; tentative D call: TRBD1 (5 bases). Germline V gene lookup returns CDR1 LNHDA and CDR2 SQIVND (reference sequence). Trimming took off 3 bases at V and 1 base at J, with 16 bases between the two ends. There are 16 residues in the CDR3. CDR3 sequence reads: CASSITARARSYEQYF. Written as DNA, the CDR3 is TGTGCCAGTAGTATTACGGCCAGGGCCCGTTCCTACGAGCAGTACTTC.

The chain is built from TRBV19 and TRBJ2-2, with D unresolved. CDR1 is LNHDA, CDR2 SQIVND, per germline (reference sequence). Trimming removed 5 bases at V and 2 bases at J, with 12 bases between. The CDR3 runs to 15 residues. For the CDR3, the DNA is TGTGCCAGTAGTCCCCGGCGTCAAAACACCGGGGAGCTGTTTTTT. This codes for CASSPRRQNTGELFF.

The V call is TRBV7-2, the J call TRBJ1-2, with D possibly TRBD1 on 5 matching bases. This CDR3 contains 15 residues. Trimming took 7 bases from V and 1 from J, leaving 16 bases between them. CDR1 and CDR2 (germline): SGHTA, FQGNSA. CDR3 sequence reads: CASKPRGSLNYGYTF. The CDR3 coding sequence is TGTGCCAGCAAACCCCGGGGGAGCCTTAACTATGGCTACACCTTC.

The gene calls are TRBV10-3 and TRBJ1-6, with 9 bases identical to TRBD1. The CDR3 runs 15 residues. CDR1 ENHRY and CDR2 SYGVKD come from the germline V gene. After removal of 6 bases from V and 2 bases from J, the junction contained 2 bases not matched to a gene. CDR3 loop: CAIRGTGPYNSPLHF. CDR3 in DNA: TGTGCCATCAGGGGGACAGGGCCCTATAATTCACCCCTCCACTTT.

This chain links TRBV7-6 with TRBJ2-1; D is uncertain. The CDR3 extends over 14 amino acids. The germline V and J ends were trimmed by 1 base and 5 bases, with 9 bases remaining between them. Germline CDR1 reads SGHVS; CDR2 reads FNYEAQ. The CDR3 is CASSLGVTHNEQFF. CDR3 DNA sequence: TGTGCCAGCAGCTTAGGCGTTACCCACAATGAGCAGTTCTTC.

The chain employs TRBV19 and TRBJ2-2; 9 bases line up with TRBD1. The CDR3 extends over 12 amino acids. Trimming cost V 6 bases and J 7 bases; bases outside gene matches: 0. From germline, CDR1 is LNHDA and CDR2 SQIVND (reference sequence). The CDR3 bases are TGTGCCAGTAGGACAGGGGGCGGGGAGCTGTTTTTT. This codes for CASRTGGGELFF.

CDR3 residues: CASSLAGGGGSNYGYTF. CDR3 nucleotide sequence: TGTGCCAGCAGCTTGGCGGGTGGGGGCGGATCTAACTATGGCTACACCTTC. The J gene is TRBJ1-2, the V gene TRBV5-4; perhaps TRBD1 as D (6 bases). The CDR3 extends over 17 amino acids. Germline V gene data show CDR1 as SGHNT and CDR2 as YYREEE (reference sequence). V was cut by 0 bases and J by 0 bases, with 15 bases left in between.

The chain combines TRBV5-6 with TRBJ2-7; the D gene is possibly TRBD1 (5 bases). The length of the CDR3 is 15 residues. CDR1 and CDR2 from the germline V gene are SGHDT and YYEEEE. The V and J ends lost 4 bases and 4 bases respectively, with 18 bases between them. The CDR3 reads CASSTRQSLAYEQYF. In nucleotides, the CDR3 is TGTGCCAGCAGCACAAGACAGTCCCTGGCGTACGAGCAGTACTTC.

This clone was seen a handful of times. V and J are TRBV7-3 and TRBJ1-6; a weak D match, TRBD1 (5 bases). Trimming shortened V by 5 bases and J by 7 bases, and 9 bases separated the two germline ends. Germline CDR1 SGHTA, CDR2 FQGTGA. The CDR3 loop spans 13 amino acids. Here the CDR3 DNA reads TGTGCCAGCAGCCCCTCAGGGAATTCACCCCTCCACTTT. Protein product: CASSPSGNSPLHF.

The chain employs TRBV5-1 and TRBJ2-6; D tentatively reads TRBD1 or TRBD2 (5 bases each). The CDR3 is made up of 19 amino acids. V dropped 0 bases and J dropped 0 bases, with 16 bases sitting between them. Germline CDR1 and CDR2: SGHRS and YFSETQ. CDR3 amino acids: CASSLGRWDPDSGANVLTF. CDR3 nucleotide sequence: TGCGCCAGCAGCTTGGGTCGTTGGGACCCCGACTCTGGGGCCAACGTCCTGACTTTC.

This clone showed up just once. The chain couples TRBV5-5 to TRBJ2-5; TRBD2 agrees at 11 bases. Trimming removed 1 base from V and 4 bases from J; junction bases left unmatched: 9. The CDR3 runs to 17 residues. The germline V gene encodes CDR1 SGHKS and CDR2 YYEKEE (reference sequence). CDR3 residues: CASSLFGSGGAGETQYF. DNA of the CDR3: TGTGCCAGCAGCTTGTTCGGTAGCGGGGGGGCCGGAGAGACCCAGTACTTC.

The CDR3 sequence: CASSLEETGELFF. The CDR3 coding sequence is TGTGCCAGCAGCTTGGAAGAAACCGGGGAGCTGTTTTTT. J is TRBJ2-2 and V is TRBV5-4, with D unresolved. The CDR3 covers 13 residues. V lost 0 bases, J lost 5 bases, and 5 bases lay in between. Germline CDR1 SGHNT, CDR2 YYREEE (reference sequence).

V usage is TRBV27 and J usage is TRBJ1-4; D not resolved. The CDR3 has 15 residues. The germline V and J ends were trimmed by 3 bases and 7 bases, with 15 bases remaining between them. The V gene's germline CDR1 is MNHEY and CDR2 SMNVEV (reference sequence). The CDR3 protein is CASSFFSERGEKLFF. The DNA for the CDR3 is TGTGCCAGCAGTTTCTTCAGTGAGCGGGGTGAAAAACTGTTTTTT. Complete variable domain (other parts from reference TRBV27 and TRBJ1-4): EAQVTQNPRYLITVTGKKLTVTCSQNMNHEYMSWYRQDPGLGLRQIYYSMNVEVTDKGDVPEGYKVSRKEKRNFPLILESPSPNQTSLYFCASSFFSERGEKLFFGSGTQLSVL.

The chain recombines TRBV3-1 (or the pseudogene TRBV3-2) with TRBJ2-1; TRBD1 matches at 10 bases. The CDR3 spans 14 residues. The J segment lost 10 bases and the V segment lost 5 bases, leaving 8 bases of the junction unmatched. Germline V gives CDR1 LGHDT, CDR2 YNNKEL (reference sequence). In DNA form, the CDR3 reads TGTGCCAGCAGCGACCGGGACAGGGGTTACGAGCAGTTCTTC. Its translation: CASSDRDRGYEQFF.

For the CDR3, the DNA is TGTGCCAGCTCACCACCTACATGGGGATCACCCCTCCACTTT. Residues: CASSPPTWGSPLHF. The rearrangement joins TRBV18 to TRBJ1-6; D is ambiguous. Germline-derived CDR1 and CDR2 are KGHSH and LQKENI. Trimming removed 0 bases at V and 10 bases at J, with 10 bases between. The CDR3 totals 14 residues.

The V gene is TRBV4-3, the J gene TRBJ1-4; TRBD1 matches 7 bases. Germline V gene lookup returns CDR1 LGHNA and CDR2 YSLEER. This CDR3 is 18 amino acids long. The junction had 9 bases not matched to a gene; V was cut back by 2 bases and J by 0 bases. Here the CDR3 DNA reads TGCGCCAGCAGCCAACTCCGGGACAGCTCATCAACTAATGAAAAACTGTTTTTT. The encoded protein is CASSQLRDSSSTNEKLFF.

V usage is TRBV10-3 and J usage is TRBJ1-5; tentatively, D is TRBD1 (6 bases). This CDR3 has 12 amino acids. With 8 bases removed from V and 11 bases from J, the gap between germline ends came to 16 bases. Per the germline V gene, CDR1 is ENHRY and CDR2 is SYGVKD. CDR3 amino acids: CAIGQGLEAQHF. DNA for the CDR3: TGTGCCATCGGCCAGGGGCTTGAGGCCCAGCATTTT.

The chain carries TRBV29-1 and TRBJ1-2; perhaps TRBD1 as D (5 bases). Between the trimmed V and J ends, which lost 1 base and 0 bases, there was a span of 12 bases. CDR1 SQVTM and CDR2 ANQGSEA come from the germline V gene. This CDR3 has 15 residues. This CDR3 reads CSVEVGGIANYGYTF. CDR3 in DNA: TGCAGCGTTGAAGTGGGGGGGATCGCTAACTATGGCTACACCTTC.

The CDR3 region is CASSLSSGSDGYTF. In DNA, the CDR3 is TGTGCCAGCAGCTTAAGTAGTGGCTCGGATGGCTACACCTTC. The rearrangement joins TRBV7-6 to TRBJ1-2; D is unresolved. The germline gives CDR1 SGHVS, CDR2 FNYEAQ. V lost 2 bases and J 6 bases, leaving 13 bases between the germline ends. The CDR3 contains 14 residues.

The chain couples TRBV4-1 to TRBJ2-3; 7 positions match TRBD1. V lost 4 bases and J lost 5; bases outside the gene matches: 3. The CDR3 covers 13 residues. Germline V CDR1 and CDR2: MGHRA, YSYEKL. CDR3 residues: CASSLQGEDTQYF. The CDR3 bases are TGCGCCAGCAGCCTTCAGGGGGAAGATACGCAGTATTTT.

The chain recombines TRBV9 with TRBJ2-5; D is possibly TRBD1 or TRBD2 (5 bases each). CDR3 length equals 15 residues. Germline loops: CDR1 SGDLS, CDR2 YYNGEE. V was trimmed by 1 base and J by 1 base, leaving 11 bases between them. The CDR3 coding sequence is TGTGCCAGCAGCGTATCCGGGACCACCCAAGAGACCCAGTACTTC. It specifies CASSVSGTTQETQYF.

The J gene is TRBJ1-4, the V gene TRBV28; D is possibly TRBD1 (5 bases). V shed 7 bases and J shed 0 bases, with 15 bases lying between them. This CDR3 spans 16 amino acids. The germline CDR1 and CDR2 sequences are MDHEN and SYDVKM. As DNA, the CDR3 is TGTGCCAGCATCGGATTCTGGGGCGCAACTAATGAAAAACTGTTTTTT. It codes for CASIGFWGATNEKLFF.

The V gene is TRBV11-2, the J gene TRBJ2-1; the D gene is possibly TRBD1 (5 bases). Germline loops: CDR1 SGHAT, CDR2 FQNNGV. Between the trimmed V and J ends, which lost 2 bases and 0 bases, there was a span of 11 bases. The CDR3 has 16 residues. The DNA of the CDR3 is TGTGCCAGCAGCTTAATCAGGGTATCCTCCTACAATGAGCAGTTCTTC. It encodes CASSLIRVSSYNEQFF.

This chain joins TRBV7-8 and TRBJ2-5, with 7 nucleotides matching TRBD1. Germline V CDR1 and CDR2: SGHVS, FQNEAQ. This CDR3 is built from 13 residues. The V segment lost 8 bases and the J segment 2 bases; nucleotides outside the gene matches: 5. This chain's CDR3 is CASGQGEQETQYF. The CDR3 DNA is TGTGCCAGCGGGCAGGGGGAACAAGAGACCCAGTACTTC.

The chain combines TRBV11-2 with TRBJ2-3; D may be TRBD2 (5 bases). Germline V gene lookup returns CDR1 SGHAT and CDR2 FQNNGV. V was trimmed by 3 bases and J by 1 base, leaving 17 bases between them. The length of the CDR3 is 17 residues. The CDR3 DNA sequence: TGTGCCAGCAGCTTCCACCCATCCATCGGGGGCACAGATACGCAGTATTTT. Translation: CASSFHPSIGGTDTQYF.

The rearrangement joins TRBV7-2 to TRBJ1-3; the match to TRBD1 covers 8 bases. The CDR3 covers 14 residues. Germline V CDR1 and CDR2: SGHTA, FQGNSA. J gave up 4 bases and V 5 bases, and 4 bases lay outside the gene matches. The CDR3 coding sequence is TGTGCCAGCAGCGTACAGGGGGGAGGAAACACCATATATTTT. This gives the protein CASSVQGGGNTIYF.

The rearrangement uses TRBV5-1 and TRBJ1-6, with a tentative D call TRBD1 (5 bases). The CDR3 runs to 18 residues. The V end lost 0 bases, the J end lost 6 bases, and 19 bases lay between the germline ends. Germline V CDR1 and CDR2: SGHRS, YFSETQ. Here the CDR3 DNA reads TGCGCCAGCAGCTTGGCACTCCCAGGGTCGGGGCTTAATTCACCCCTCCACTTT. It encodes CASSLALPGSGLNSPLHF. The variable domain in full, completed from reference TRBV5-1 and TRBJ1-6, reads KAGVTQTPRYLIKTRGQQVTLSCSPISGHRSVSWYQQTPGQGLQFLFEYFSETQRNKGNFPGRFSGRQFSNSRSEMNVSTLELGDSALYLCASSLALPGSGLNSPLHFGNGTRLTVT.

The chain is built from TRBV7-2 and TRBJ2-2; 8 positions agree with TRBD1. V lost 4 bases to trimming and J lost 9 bases; unmatched junction nucleotides: 7. The CDR3 totals 14 residues. Germline loops: CDR1 SGHTA, CDR2 FQGNSA. The CDR3, as DNA: TGTGCCAGCAGCTCCGGTAGGACAGGGCGGGAGCTGTTTTTT. This translates into CASSSGRTGRELFF.

The chain carries TRBV2 and TRBJ2-7; TRBD2 is a possible D gene (6 bases). Trimming removed 2 bases from V and 0 bases from J, with 20 bases in between. The CDR3 is 18 residues long. Germline V gene lookup returns CDR1 SNHLY and CDR2 FYNNEI. CDR3: CASSETRRVGLSSYEQYF. CDR3 nucleotides: TGTGCCAGCAGTGAAACAAGGAGGGTGGGACTTTCCTCCTACGAGCAGTACTTC. Complete variable domain (other parts from reference TRBV2 and TRBJ2-7): EPEVTQTPSHQVTQMGQEVILRCVPISNHLYFYWYRQILGQKVEFLVSFYNNEISEKSEIFDDQFSVERPDGSNFTLKIRSTKLEDSAMYFCASSETRRVGLSSYEQYFGPGTRLTVT.